Presented here are 2 T cell receptor beta chains from one specimen sequenced in a study of OX40 agonist ivuxolimab in advanced cancers. Clones were sequenced by immunoSEQ multiplex PCR, and TCRdb holds only the in-frame ones, with some missing. Here the sample spans around 79,000 clones, roughly 86% being singletons. Sequencing was performed on CD4+ or CD8+ T cells sorted from blood, taken in a trial of the OX40 agonist ivuxolimab. The origin of the receptors is an adult with an advanced solid tumor such as melanoma, head and neck, liver or kidney cancer.

In the case of this clone: The junction departs from the called germline gene at one end, perhaps through a read error. The chain employs TRBV7-7 and TRBJ2-1; 8 bases are a match to TRBD2. In germline, CDR1 is SSHAT, CDR2 FNYEAQ (reference sequence). CDR3 size: 13 residues. The CDR3 DNA reads as TGTGCTAGCAGCTTACTTGGGACTAGTGAGCAGTTCTTC. Amino acids: CASSLLGTSEQFF.

The chain links TRBV18 to TRBJ1-1; 8 bases fit TRBD1. V lost 2 bases, J lost 3 bases, and 8 bases stayed unmatched. Germline V gene data show CDR1 as KGHSH and CDR2 as LQKENI. The CDR3 has 16 amino acids. The CDR3 loop is CASSPEGGTGYTEAFF. The CDR3 nucleotides read TGTGCCAGCTCACCAGAAGGGGGGACAGGATACACTGAAGCTTTCTTT.